These T cell receptor beta chains were read from a single sample in a study of identical twins. Via MiXCR, TCRdb re-called the 5' RACE reads, giving one row per CDR3 protein. There are 700,000 to 950,000 distinct CDR3 sequences in the sample; about 12% occur only once, and around 1.5% lies in the top ten. The data also belong to a second study, concerning yellow fever vaccine responses in identical twins.

Source material: PBMCs. The origin of the receptors is a young woman in good health. Both conserved end residues are trimmed from each CDR3. D genes are given only for firm matches.

TRBV27	TRBJ1-1	-	ASSLLMGMNTEAF
TRBV5-1	TRBJ2-1	TRBD1	ASSLWTGDYNEQF
TRBV6-6	TRBJ2-7	-	ASCSRDSYEQY
TRBV5-1	TRBJ2-1	TRBD1	ASSFSPGQGYNEQF
TRBV29-1	TRBJ2-7	-	SVGGREQY
TRBV7-2	TRBJ2-2	-	ASSSGTLTGELF
TRBV20-1	TRBJ2-1	-	SAPHNNEQF
TRBV19	TRBJ2-7	-	ASSITTDYEQY
TRBV5-1	TRBJ2-3	TRBD2	ASSLMTSGMNTQY
TRBV20-1	TRBJ2-1	-	SARDLRGKEQF
TRBV7-9	TRBJ2-1	-	ASGQVSNEQF
TRBV29-1	TRBJ2-1	TRBD2	SVDGTWGLAGDNEQF
TRBV10-3	TRBJ2-3	-	AIRGGSTDTQY
TRBV7-9	TRBJ2-1	-	ASSFRGQSNEQF
TRBV5-1	TRBJ2-2	TRBD1	ASSLTQGAAGELF
TRBV7-9	TRBJ1-6	TRBD1	ASSSDRGHSPLH
TRBV20-1	TRBJ2-1	-	SASYQLPSSYNEQF
TRBV24-1	TRBJ2-3	-	ATSRRAVGHTDTQY
TRBV10-3	TRBJ2-7	TRBD2	ASAGTSIHEQY
TRBV12-3/TRBV12-4	TRBJ2-2	TRBD1	ASSLWDRGGGELF
TRBV12-3/TRBV12-4	TRBJ1-1	-	ASSLRGAATEAF
TRBV7-9	TRBJ1-2	TRBD1	ASSLADRPDGYT
TRBV20-1	TRBJ2-7	-	SAILQYEQY
TRBV4-2	TRBJ2-6	TRBD2	ASSQDMAGAGGANVLT
TRBV6-5	TRBJ2-7	-	ASSYATGLYEQY
TRBV5-6	TRBJ2-7	-	ASSPEPQGAYEQY
TRBV28	TRBJ2-3	-	ASSLRSGESTQY
TRBV4-2	TRBJ1-2	-	ASSDQGPYGYT
TRBV20-1	TRBJ2-3	-	SARDGDSSQY
TRBV7-2	TRBJ2-1	-	ASSLTQDSFNEQF
TRBV20-1	TRBJ2-3	TRBD2	CARRTPGMGGYTDTQY
TRBV12-3/TRBV12-4	TRBJ1-3	-	ASSRDGTSGNTIY
TRBV3-1	TRBJ1-1	-	ASSQYGTLSEAF
TRBV7-6	TRBJ2-5	TRBD1	ASSLGARQGQETQY
TRBV9	TRBJ1-1	-	ASSGETANTEAF